This TCR beta chain stems from a study of T cells in Graves' hyperthyroidism and ophthalmopathy. V shed 4 bases and J shed 4 bases, with 11 bases lying between them. Germline CDR1 LGHDT, CDR2 YNNKEL (reference sequence). This CDR3 is built from 13 residues. Researchers took RNA transcripts and amplified the TCR beta CDR3 regions from them. The study used the HTBI primer set for a first-round RT-PCR of the TCR CDR3. TCRdb redid the calling of the multiplex PCR reads with MiXCR, one entry per CDR3 protein. The sample has fewer than 110,000 distinct CDR3 sequences; less than 55% are singletons. This clonotype was counted many times. Graves' hyperthyroidism was deemed stable given no ophthalmopathy progression within 18 months. Thyroid ultrasound, orbital computed tomography, clinical symptoms, and serum thyroxine and TRAb underpinned diagnoses. Using more than 7.5 ml of fresh peripheral blood, PBMCs were prepared.

The sequence came from a man aged 35 to 55 with Graves' hyperthyroidism. Input material: blood. The chain uses TRBV3-1 and TRBJ2-7; D is perhaps TRBD1 (5 bases). Here the CDR3 DNA reads TGTGCCAGCAGCCGGGGAACAGGATACGAGCAGTACTTC. Encoded protein: CASSRGTGYEQYF.